These 5 T cell receptor beta chains originate from one sample sequenced in a study of cytomegalovirus exposure and HLA in healthy donors. Primers included in the PCR were 60 Vbeta and 13 Jbeta primers. Repertoires were generated with immunoSEQ multiplex PCR, while TCRdb's copy carries only in-frame clones and drops some. This table has about 160,000 clones, 70% to 80% appearing once. The sequencing sample was made of PBMCs. The receptors come from a man in his 60s in good health and CMV-seronegative.

The chain carries TRBV5-1 and TRBJ1-1, with D maybe TRBD1 (5 bases). The CDR3 runs to 14 residues. The germline V and J ends were trimmed by 1 base and 6 bases, with 13 bases remaining between them. The germline V gene has CDR1 SGHRS and CDR2 YFSETQ. The CDR3 region is CASSLFLGGAEAFF. The CDR3 DNA is TGCGCCAGCAGCTTGTTTCTTGGGGGGGCTGAAGCTTTCTTT.

This sequence joins TRBV2 and TRBJ1-5, with 7 bases matching TRBD1. The germline V gene has CDR1 SNHLY and CDR2 FYNNEI. The ends lost 5 bases at V and 0 bases at J; junction bases unmatched: 22. The CDR3 runs 21 residues. CDR3 loop: CASSPRGAGTANGYSNQPQHF. The CDR3 DNA reads as TGTGCCAGCAGTCCCCGAGGGGCCGGGACAGCTAACGGCTATAGCAATCAGCCCCAGCATTTT.

The gene calls are TRBV7-8 and TRBJ2-1; 7 bases agree with TRBD2. The CDR3 totals 18 residues. V lost 5 bases to trimming and J lost 1 base; unmatched junction nucleotides: 14. CDR1 and CDR2 from the germline V gene are SGHVS and FQNEAQ. CDR3 coding DNA: TGTGCCAGCAGCCCCCGTTCTAGCGGAGATGGTTCCTACAATGAGCAGTTCTTC. Protein: CASSPRSSGDGSYNEQFF.

The chain has TRBV7-6 and TRBJ1-4, with D unclear. Germline-derived CDR1 and CDR2 are SGHVS and FNYEAQ. The CDR3 is 16 residues long. The germline V and J ends were trimmed by 3 bases and 0 bases, with 11 bases remaining between them. This CDR3 is CASSLMAATTNEKLFF. The CDR3 region has the DNA TGTGCCAGCAGCTTGATGGCAGCGACAACTAATGAAAAACTGTTTTTT.

The chain couples TRBV6-5 to TRBJ1-5, with D uncertain. V lost 4 bases and J lost 1, with 5 bases in between. The CDR3 totals 13 residues. Germline values: CDR1 MNHEY, CDR2 SVGAGI. The CDR3 DNA reads TGTGCCAGCAGTTCAGTCAGCAATCAGCCCCAGCATTTT. It translates to CASSSVSNQPQHF.